Below are 4 T cell receptor beta chains sequenced from a single sample in a study of T cell responses to AZD1222 COVID-19 vaccine. Profiled with immunoSEQ multiplex PCR; TCRdb holds only in-frame clones, not every one. The sample holds about 74,000 clones, approximately 90% seen once. The sample here was peripheral blood, taken 28 days after the second AZD1222 dose. These receptors were obtained from an adult who received the AZD1222 COVID-19 vaccine.

This chain joins TRBV7-9 and TRBJ1-2, with 12 bases identical to TRBD1. Trimming removed 1 base from V and 5 bases from J; junction bases left unmatched: 8. The CDR3 totals 17 residues. CDR1 is SEHNR and CDR2 is FQNEAQ in the germline V gene (reference sequence). In nucleotides, the CDR3 is TGTGCCAGCAGCTTAGAGGGGACAGGGGGCGCGGTTTATGGCTACACCTTC. Its translation is CASSLEGTGGAVYGYTF.

V is TRBV2 and J is TRBJ1-1; D perhaps matches TRBD1 (5 bases). V gave up 4 bases and J gave up 4 bases, with 16 bases separating them. This CDR3 is built from 15 residues. Germline CDR1 reads SNHLY; CDR2 reads FYNNEI. CDR3 bases: TGTGCCAGCAGTGTTCGGGGCGGGGGGACCACTGAAGCTTTCTTT. Its translation: CASSVRGGGTTEAFF.

The J gene is TRBJ2-1, the V gene TRBV5-4; D is ambiguous. CDR3 size: 13 residues. Germline lookup yields CDR1 SGHNT and CDR2 YYREEE (reference sequence). Trimming stripped 1 base from V and 3 bases from J, with 5 bases between. DNA for the CDR3: TGTGCCAGCAGCTTGAGCCTCTACAATGAGCAGTTCTTC. It codes for CASSLSLYNEQFF.

This clone was seen once. This chain joins TRBV30 and TRBJ1-5, with D maybe TRBD1 (5 bases). The ends were cut back, 2 bases at V and 4 bases at J, with 18 bases in the middle. Per germline, CDR1 GTSNPN and CDR2 SVGIG (reference sequence). This CDR3 comprises 16 residues. CDR3 coding DNA: TGTGCCTGGAGTCTCGGGGGACCGGGGGTAAATCAGCCCCAGCATTTT. It encodes CAWSLGGPGVNQPQHF. The variable domain in full, with the rest retrieved from reference TRBV30 and TRBJ1-5, is SQTIHQWPATLVQPVGSPLSLECTVEGTSNPNLYWYRQAAGRGLQLLFYSVGIGQISSEVPQNLSASRPQDRQFILSSKKLLLSDSGFYLCAWSLGGPGVNQPQHFGDGTRLSIL.